The T cell receptor (beta chain) under discussion was sequenced for a study of cytomegalovirus exposure and HLA in healthy donors. Points from the study as a whole: In a later analysis, V- and J-gene trimming of beta chains associated with a DCLRE1C missense variant, replicated independently. There were reportedly fewer N-insertions in an Asian-associated ancestry cluster than the approximately 670-donor mean, in a later analysis.

The PCR used 60 Vbeta and 13 Jbeta primers. TCRdb keeps only in-frame clones here, not all; method: immunoSEQ multiplex PCR. The table lists around 130,000 clones, around 72% of them singletons, with around 1.8% in the top ten. To note about this clone: The antigen is not known.

CDR1 MDHEN and CDR2 SYDVKM come from the germline V gene. The CDR3 is 14 residues long. V lost 7 bases and J lost 2; bases outside the gene matches: 8. Healthy bone marrow donors made up the cohort. The chain couples TRBV28 to TRBJ2-7; 7 bases line up with TRBD1. This receptor was obtained from a woman aged 40 to 50 in good health and CMV-seronegative. Sequenced: PBMCs. For the CDR3, the DNA is TGTGCCAGCACCGCCGTGGGGACAGCCTACGAGCAGTACTTC. Translated, it gives CASTAVGTAYEQYF.